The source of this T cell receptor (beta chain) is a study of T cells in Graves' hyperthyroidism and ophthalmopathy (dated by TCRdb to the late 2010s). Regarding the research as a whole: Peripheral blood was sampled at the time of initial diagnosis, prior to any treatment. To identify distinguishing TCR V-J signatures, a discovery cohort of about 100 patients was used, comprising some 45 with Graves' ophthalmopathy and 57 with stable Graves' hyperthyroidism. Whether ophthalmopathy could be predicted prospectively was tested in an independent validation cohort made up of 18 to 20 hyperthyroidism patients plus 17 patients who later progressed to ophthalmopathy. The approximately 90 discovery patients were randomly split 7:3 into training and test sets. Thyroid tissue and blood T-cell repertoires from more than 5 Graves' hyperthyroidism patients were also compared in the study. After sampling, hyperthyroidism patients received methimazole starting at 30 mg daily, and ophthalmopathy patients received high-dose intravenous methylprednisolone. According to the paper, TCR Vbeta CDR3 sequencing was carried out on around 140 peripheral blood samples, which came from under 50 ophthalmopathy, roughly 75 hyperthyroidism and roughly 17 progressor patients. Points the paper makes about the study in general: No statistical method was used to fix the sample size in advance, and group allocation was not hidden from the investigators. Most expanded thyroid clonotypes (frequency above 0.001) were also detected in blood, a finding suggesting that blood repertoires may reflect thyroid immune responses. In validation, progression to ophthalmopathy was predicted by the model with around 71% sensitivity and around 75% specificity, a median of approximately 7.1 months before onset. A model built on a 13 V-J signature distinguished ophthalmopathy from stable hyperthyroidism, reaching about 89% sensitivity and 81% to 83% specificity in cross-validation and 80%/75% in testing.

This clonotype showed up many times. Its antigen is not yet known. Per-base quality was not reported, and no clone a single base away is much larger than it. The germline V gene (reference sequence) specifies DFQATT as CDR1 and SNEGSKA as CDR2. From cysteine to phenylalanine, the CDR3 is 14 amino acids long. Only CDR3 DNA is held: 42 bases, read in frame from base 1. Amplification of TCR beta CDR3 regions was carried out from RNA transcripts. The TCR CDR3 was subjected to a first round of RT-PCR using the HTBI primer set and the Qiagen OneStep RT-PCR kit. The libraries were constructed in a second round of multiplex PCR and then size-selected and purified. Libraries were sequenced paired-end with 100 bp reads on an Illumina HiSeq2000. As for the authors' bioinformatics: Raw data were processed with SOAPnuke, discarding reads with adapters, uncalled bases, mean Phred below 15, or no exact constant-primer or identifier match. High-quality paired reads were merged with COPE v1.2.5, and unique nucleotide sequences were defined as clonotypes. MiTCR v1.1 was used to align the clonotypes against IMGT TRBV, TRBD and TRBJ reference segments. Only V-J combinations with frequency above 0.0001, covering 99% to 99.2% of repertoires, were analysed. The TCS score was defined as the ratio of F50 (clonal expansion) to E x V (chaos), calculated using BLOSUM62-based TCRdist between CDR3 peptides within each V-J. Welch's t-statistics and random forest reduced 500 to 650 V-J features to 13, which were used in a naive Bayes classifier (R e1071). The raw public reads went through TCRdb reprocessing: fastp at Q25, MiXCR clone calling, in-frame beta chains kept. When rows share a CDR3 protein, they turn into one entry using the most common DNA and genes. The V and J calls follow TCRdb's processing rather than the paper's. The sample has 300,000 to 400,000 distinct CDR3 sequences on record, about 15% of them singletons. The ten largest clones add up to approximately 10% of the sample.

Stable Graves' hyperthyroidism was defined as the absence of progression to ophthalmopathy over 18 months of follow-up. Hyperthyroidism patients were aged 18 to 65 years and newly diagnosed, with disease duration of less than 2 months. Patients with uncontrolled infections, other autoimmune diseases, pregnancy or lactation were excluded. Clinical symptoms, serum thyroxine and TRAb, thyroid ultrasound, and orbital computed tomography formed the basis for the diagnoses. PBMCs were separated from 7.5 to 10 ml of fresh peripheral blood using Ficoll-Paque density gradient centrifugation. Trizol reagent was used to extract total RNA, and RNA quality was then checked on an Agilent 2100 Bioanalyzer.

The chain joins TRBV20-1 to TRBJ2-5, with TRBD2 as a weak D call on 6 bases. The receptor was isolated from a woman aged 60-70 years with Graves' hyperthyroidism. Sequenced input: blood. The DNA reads TGCAGCGCTGCTCGGCCAATAGCGGAAGAGACCCAGTACTTC. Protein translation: CSAARPIAEETQYF.